The 8 T cell receptor beta chains listed next were all sequenced from one sample in a study of T cell clonality in common variable immunodeficiency. The data were produced by immunoSEQ multiplex PCR, yet TCRdb's version contains in-frame clones alone and is incomplete. The sample presents about 33,000 clones, none singletons. For these TCRs, the target antigens are not known. Study results and caveats: Common variable immunodeficiency TCR beta sequences reportedly had fewer deletions and N-nucleotide insertions.

Sequencing input: peripheral blood mononuclear cells. These receptors were collected from a human donor with common variable immunodeficiency.

This clone was found many times. The read comes to an end 3 residues before the CDR3 does, leaving the germline J gene to fill in the end. The chain carries TRBV28 and TRBJ2-2, with 8 bases that match TRBD2. This CDR3 comprises 15 residues. V gave up 6 bases and J gave up 5 bases; unmatched junction bases: 8. Per the germline V gene, CDR1 is MDHEN and CDR2 is SYDVKM. The part of the CDR3 DNA that was read is TGTGCCAGCAGCGGGGGGGCGGTATCTACCGGGGAG. It codes for CASSGGAVSTGE. The entire CDR3 is CASSGGAVSTGELFF.

This clone showed up just a few times. The missing CDR3 end, 3 residues past where the read stops, is filled in from the germline J gene. This chain links TRBV30 with TRBJ2-1, with 14 bases aligning to TRBD2. The J segment lost 0 bases and the V segment lost 3 bases, leaving 7 bases of the junction unmatched. This CDR3 spans 18 amino acids. Germline CDR1 is GTSNPN and CDR2 is SVGIG (reference sequence). The CDR3 loop reads CAWSRTSGGQSSYNEQFF. CDR3 bases read: TGTGCCTGGAGCCGGACTAGCGGGGGGCAAAGCTCCTACAATGAG.

At least ten counts were recorded for this clone. Read coverage stops 3 residues before the CDR3 terminus; the germline J gene supplies the remainder. The rearrangement links TRBV29-1 to TRBJ2-7; 10 bases agree with TRBD1. V was pared by 3 bases and J by 3 bases, with 11 bases of the junction left unmatched. Germline CDR1 reads SQVTM; CDR2 reads ANQGSEA. The CDR3 consists of 16 residues. This chain's CDR3 is CSVEDGTGEVDYEQYF. The sequenced part of the CDR3 DNA is TGCAGCGTTGAGGATGGGACAGGGGAAGTAGACTACGAG.

Worth noting for this clone: A much larger clone differs from this one at a single base, so this may be a read error. The read gets to within 3 residues of the CDR3 end, and the germline J gene fills in the rest. The chain combines TRBV2 with TRBJ1-5, with TRBD1 matching 7 bases. Looked up from germline, CDR1 is SNHLY and CDR2 is FYNNEI. This CDR3 has 16 residues. V lost 4 bases and J lost 7; bases outside the gene matches: 13. CDR3 DNA, as far as it was read: TGTGCCAGCAGTGTCGAGGGGGCGGTAAACAAGCAGCCC. This translates into CASSVEGAVNKQP. The whole CDR3 region reads CASSVEGAVNKQPQHF. Filled out from reference TRBV2 and TRBJ1-5, the complete variable domain reads EPEVTQTPSHQVTQMGQEVILRCVPISNHLYFYWYRQILGQKVEFLVSFYNNEISEKSEIFDDQFSVERPDGSNFTLKIRSTKLEDSAMYFCASSVEGAVNKQPQHFGDGTRLSIL.

This clone was found a few times. The read ends 3 residues early relative to the CDR3; the germline J gene fills the gap. The J gene is TRBJ2-3, the V gene TRBV6-4; 12 nucleotides line up with TRBD2. J lost 4 bases, V lost 5 bases, and 4 bases had no gene match. This CDR3 spans 15 amino acids. Germline V CDR1 and CDR2: MRHNA, SNTAGT. The CDR3 spells CASSKTSGGSDTQYF. The part of the CDR3 DNA that was read is TGTGCCAGCAGTAAGACTAGCGGGGGATCAGATACG.

This clone was found many times. The CDR3 end is not reached by the read, which stops 3 residues before it; the germline J gene fills it in. This chain connects TRBV4-2 to TRBJ1-1; 8 bases agree with TRBD1. Trimming took 1 base from V and 5 from J; bases not matched to a gene: 6. Germline V lookup: CDR1 LGHNA, CDR2 YNFKEQ. The CDR3 is made up of 15 amino acids. The CDR3 here is CASSQGLQGGTEAFF. CDR3 bases read: TGTGCCAGCAGCCAAGGGCTACAGGGGGGGACTGAA.

This clone was picked up many times. The sequence runs out 3 residues before the end of the CDR3; the remainder is reconstructed from the germline J gene. V gene TRBV2 combines with J gene TRBJ2-5; TRBD2 agrees at 10 bases. CDR3 length equals 17 residues. Trimming cost V 5 bases and J 4 bases; bases outside gene matches: 13. Germline V gives CDR1 SNHLY, CDR2 FYNNEI. The sequenced CDR3 bases are TGTGCCAGCAGTACCCCCTCCCTAGCGGGGGAGGGAGAGACC. It encodes CASSTPSLAGEGET. The full CDR3 reads CASSTPSLAGEGETQYF. Filled out from reference TRBV2 and TRBJ2-5, the complete variable domain reads EPEVTQTPSHQVTQMGQEVILRCVPISNHLYFYWYRQILGQKVEFLVSFYNNEISEKSEIFDDQFSVERPDGSNFTLKIRSTKLEDSAMYFCASSTPSLAGEGETQYFGPGTRLLVL.

This clone was counted many times. Sequencing ends 3 residues short of the CDR3 end; the germline J gene provides the rest. The J gene is TRBJ2-7, the V gene TRBV4-1; D call uncertain. Trimming removed 0 bases at V and 2 bases at J, with 11 bases between. Germline assignment: CDR1 MGHRA and CDR2 YSYEKL. This CDR3 has 15 amino acids. The CDR3 is CASSQEKGLTYEQYF. The DNA read from the CDR3 is TGCGCCAGCAGCCAAGAAAAGGGCCTAACCTACGAG.